The present entry profiles one T cell receptor (beta chain) with its context. This sample is drawn from a study of T-cell reconstitution after alpha-beta-depleted transplantation in children. Library preparation (for TCRbeta) was performed with unique molecular identifiers. MiXCR, run by TCRdb on the PCR reads, gives a single entry per CDR3 protein. Of approximately 200,000 distinct CDR3 sequences listed, less than 15% are singletons. The V gene's germline CDR1 is LGHNA and CDR2 YNFKEQ. The CDR3 contains 14 residues. The V end lost 3 bases, the J end lost 5 bases, and 8 bases lay between the germline ends.

The rearrangement links TRBV4-2 to TRBJ1-6, with D uncertain. The sequence was obtained from a human donor who donated a stem cell graft to a child with acute lymphoblastic leukemia. Specimen: PBMCs from the stem cell graft donor, collected from the stem cell graft. The CDR3 here is CASSQGSDNSPLHF. In DNA, the CDR3 is TGTGCCAGCAGCCAGGGTTCCGATAATTCACCCCTCCACTTT.